This passage covers 30 T cell receptor beta chains from one sample sequenced in a study of cytomegalovirus exposure and HLA in healthy donors. The PCR made use of 60 Vbeta and 13 Jbeta primers. The table came from immunoSEQ multiplex PCR; TCRdb's copy has only in-frame clones and leaves some out. The table records about 140,000 clones, about 70% of them present only once. The sequenced sample consisted of PBMCs. The receptors originated from a man aged 18 to 30 in good health and CMV-seronegative.

V is TRBV19 and J is TRBJ1-1; D unclear. CDR3 size: 12 residues. CDR1 is LNHDA and CDR2 is SQIVND in the germline V gene (reference sequence). V was trimmed by 7 bases and J by 5 bases, leaving 11 bases between them. As DNA, the CDR3 is TGTGCCAGTATCCGCAGTCAAACTGAAGCTTTCTTT. Residues: CASIRSQTEAFF.

The table lists this clone with a few counts. The chain uses TRBV5-1 and TRBJ2-3; 8 nucleotides line up with TRBD1. Per germline, CDR1 SGHRS and CDR2 YFSETQ. The CDR3 contains 14 residues. The V and J ends lost 6 bases and 4 bases, in that order; junction bases with no gene match: 7. The CDR3: CASKTGAPSDTQYF. The CDR3 DNA sequence: TGCGCCAGCAAGACAGGGGCGCCTTCAGATACGCAGTATTTT.

The V gene is TRBV5-5, the J gene TRBJ1-5; D possibly corresponds to TRBD1 (5 bases). V was pared by 1 base and J by 6 bases, with 8 bases between. Looked up from germline, CDR1 is SGHKS and CDR2 is YYEKEE (reference sequence). The CDR3 covers 13 residues. The DNA of the CDR3 is TGTGCCAGCAGCTTGTCAGGGCTTCAGCCCCAGCATTTT. Its translation is CASSLSGLQPQHF.

This chain connects TRBV30 to TRBJ2-5, with 10 bases that match TRBD2. Gene TRBJ2-7 matches the end of the DNA better, so the J call may be wrong. Looked up from germline, CDR1 is GTSNPN and CDR2 is SVGIG (reference sequence). The CDR3 covers 15 residues. The CDR3 DNA is TGTGCCTGGAGTGTATTGCTAGCGGGAGCCTACGAGCAGTACTTC. Its protein is CAWSVLLAGAYEQYF.

This chain uses TRBV7-9 with TRBJ2-7, with a tentative D call TRBD2 (5 bases). Trimming stripped 1 base from V and 4 bases from J, with 11 bases between. Per the germline V gene, CDR1 is SEHNR and CDR2 is FQNEAQ (reference sequence). The CDR3 is 14 amino acids. CDR3: CASSLGEIRYEQYF. The DNA for the CDR3 is TGTGCCAGCAGCTTAGGGGAGATCCGGTACGAGCAGTACTTC. Looking up the rest from reference TRBV7-9 and TRBJ2-7 gives the full variable domain: DTGVSQNPRHKITKRGQNVTFRCDPISEHNRLYWYRQTLGQGPEFLTYFQNEAQLEKSRLLSDRFSAERPKGSFSTLEIQRTEQGDSAMYLCASSLGEIRYEQYFGPGTRLTVT.

V is TRBV7-6 and J is TRBJ2-7, with 11 nucleotides matching TRBD2. The CDR3 loop spans 15 amino acids. CDR1 is SGHVS, CDR2 FNYEAQ, per germline. After removal of 5 bases from V and 7 bases from J, the junction contained 10 bases not matched to a gene. The CDR3 reads CASSPLLAGVEEQYF. CDR3 nucleotide sequence: TGTGCCAGCAGCCCATTACTAGCGGGAGTGGAAGAGCAGTACTTC.

In this sample, this clone turned up a few times. V usage is TRBV6-1 and J usage is TRBJ2-3; unclear D gene. CDR1 and CDR2 (germline): MNHNS, SASEGT. The germline V and J ends were trimmed by 1 base and 0 bases, with 8 bases remaining between them. The CDR3 length is 15 residues. CDR3 sequence: CASSEGGSSTDTQYF. The CDR3 bases are TGTGCCAGCAGTGAAGGAGGCAGTAGCACAGATACGCAGTATTTT.

The V and J genes are TRBV4-2 and TRBJ2-7, with 8 bases matching TRBD2. This CDR3 is built from 15 residues. Germline CDR1 is LGHNA and CDR2 is YNFKEQ. Trimming cost V 4 bases and J 6 bases; bases outside gene matches: 11. The CDR3 nucleotides are TGTGCCAGCAGCCTCAGGACTAGCACGAGGGCCGAGCAGTACTTC. It yields the protein CASSLRTSTRAEQYF.

The gene calls are TRBV2 and TRBJ1-5, with D possibly matching TRBD1 (6 bases). The V gene lost 5 bases and the J gene lost 6 bases, with 11 bases spanning the gap. The CDR3 loop spans 13 amino acids. The germline CDR1 and CDR2 sequences are SNHLY and FYNNEI. Here the CDR3 reads CASSLDSAQPQHF. CDR3 in DNA: TGTGCCAGCAGTTTGGACAGCGCTCAGCCCCAGCATTTT.

The V call is TRBV7-7, the J call TRBJ2-7; D unresolved. Germline CDR1 is SSHAT and CDR2 is FNYEAQ (reference sequence). The V end lost 4 bases, the J end lost 1 base, and 8 bases lay between the germline ends. The CDR3 runs 13 residues. CDR3: CASSSSRSYEQYF. The CDR3 DNA is TGTGCCAGCAGCTCTTCACGGTCCTACGAGCAGTACTTC.

The V and J genes are TRBV7-2 and TRBJ2-5; D might be TRBD2 (6 bases). CDR1 and CDR2 from the germline V gene are SGHTA and FQGNSA. CDR3 length: 17 residues. V lost 0 bases and J lost 5, with 19 bases in between. The CDR3: CASSLAGGAPRGETQYF. The CDR3 DNA follows: TGTGCCAGCAGCTTAGCGGGGGGTGCTCCGCGAGGGGAGACCCAGTACTTC.

This chain uses TRBV19 with TRBJ1-5; 7 nucleotides match TRBD1. Trimming took 9 bases from V and 7 from J; bases not matched to a gene: 9. Germline CDR1 is LNHDA and CDR2 is SQIVND (reference sequence). The CDR3 sequence is 13 residues long. The CDR3 here is CASKRQGEQPQHF. CDR3 DNA sequence: TGTGCCAGCAAAAGACAGGGCGAACAGCCCCAGCATTTT.

The chain has TRBV7-3 and TRBJ2-3; D unclear. Germline V gene sequence: CDR1 SGHTA, CDR2 FQGTGA. The CDR3 has 12 amino acids. V gave up 3 bases and J gave up 3 bases, with 4 bases separating them. The CDR3 DNA reads TGTGCCAGCAGCTTCGGGACAGATACGCAGTATTTT. Its translation: CASSFGTDTQYF.

This chain joins TRBV7-2 and TRBJ1-6; 8 nucleotides agree with TRBD1. With V trimmed by 5 bases and J by 6 bases, 12 bases remained unmatched. The germline CDR1 and CDR2 sequences are SGHTA and FQGNSA. The CDR3 length is 17 residues. The CDR3 DNA reads TGTGCCAGCAGCCCCGTACGCGGACAGGGAATTAATTCACCCCTCCACTTT. This gives the protein CASSPVRGQGINSPLHF.

V gene TRBV6-1 combines with J gene TRBJ1-2, with D possibly TRBD1 on 6 matching bases. The V end was cut by 2 bases, the J end by 4 bases, with 14 bases between. The CDR3 sequence is 15 residues long. The germline CDR1 and CDR2 sequences are MNHNS and SASEGT. The chain's CDR3 is CASSEMLGGRYGYTF. CDR3 coding DNA: TGTGCCAGCAGTGAAATGCTCGGGGGGCGCTATGGCTACACCTTC.

The J gene is TRBJ1-1, the V gene TRBV10-3; 11 bases match TRBD1. CDR3 length: 14 amino acids. Looked up from germline, CDR1 is ENHRY and CDR2 is SYGVKD. With 3 bases clipped from V and 6 bases from J, the junction kept 3 bases outside the gene matches. CDR3 region: CAISEGQGAAEAFF. DNA for the CDR3: TGTGCCATCAGTGAAGGACAGGGGGCGGCTGAAGCTTTCTTT.

There are many counts of this clone. The J gene is TRBJ2-2, the V gene TRBV6-6; 11 positions match TRBD2. CDR1 and CDR2 (germline): MNHNY, SVGAGI (reference sequence). The CDR3 covers 15 residues. V gave up 6 bases and J gave up 4 bases; unmatched junction bases: 4. CDR3 sequence: CASRLAGVSTGELFF. In DNA, the CDR3 is TGTGCCAGCAGACTAGCGGGGGTCTCCACCGGGGAGCTGTTTTTT.

CDR3 nucleotide sequence: TGTGCCAGCTCACCACGAACAGACGAGCAGTACTTC. Translation: CASSPRTDEQYF. The chain uses TRBV18 and TRBJ2-7; no definite D call. V lost 1 base to trimming and J lost 5 bases, with 6 bases between them. The CDR3 is 12 residues long. Germline CDR1 is KGHSH and CDR2 is LQKENI.

This clone was found once. The chain joins TRBV11-2 to TRBJ1-2; D uncertain. The V gene lost 5 bases and the J gene lost 5 bases, with 9 bases spanning the gap. Germline lookup yields CDR1 SGHAT and CDR2 FQNNGV. The CDR3 sequence is 12 residues long. The CDR3 sequence: CASSGRTYGYTF. CDR3 bases: TGTGCCAGCAGCGGTCGGACTTATGGCTACACCTTC.

This chain uses TRBV2 with TRBJ1-1; D not resolved. Germline V gene data show CDR1 as SNHLY and CDR2 as FYNNEI. This CDR3 comprises 17 residues. V lost 8 bases to trimming and J lost 4 bases, with 26 bases between them. The CDR3 sequence: CASGVSRTSEEGTEAFF. Written as DNA, the CDR3 is TGTGCCAGCGGCGTGTCCAGGACCTCGGAGGAAGGCACTGAAGCTTTCTTT.

In nucleotides, the CDR3 is TGTGCCAGCTTACGGGACAGGGTTAACACCGGGGAGCTGTTTTTT. Its translation: CASLRDRVNTGELFF. J is TRBJ2-2 and V is TRBV6-5, with 9 bases that match TRBD1. Germline CDR1 MNHEY, CDR2 SVGAGI. The CDR3 is 15 residues long. V shed 8 bases and J 2 bases; nucleotides not matched to a gene: 6.

This chain links TRBV18 with TRBJ1-2, with 10 bases matching TRBD1. Germline-derived CDR1 and CDR2 are KGHSH and LQKENI. This CDR3 is built from 15 residues. Trimming at V came to 5 bases and at J to 6 bases, leaving 9 bases not matched to a gene. CDR3 loop: CASSATRQGADGYTF. The CDR3 region has the DNA TGTGCCAGCTCAGCCACCAGACAGGGGGCGGATGGCTACACCTTC.

This clone was seen a single time. This rearrangement joins TRBV5-1 to TRBJ2-3; 10 bases line up with TRBD2. CDR1 and CDR2 from the germline V gene are SGHRS and YFSETQ. This CDR3 spans 15 amino acids. Trimming at V came to 1 base and at J to 5 bases, leaving 4 bases not matched to a gene. The CDR3 nucleotides read TGCGCCAGCAGCTTGAGCGGGAGGGCCGGAGATACGCAGTATTTT. Residues: CASSLSGRAGDTQYF. Looking up the rest from reference TRBV5-1 and TRBJ2-3 gives the full variable domain: KAGVTQTPRYLIKTRGQQVTLSCSPISGHRSVSWYQQTPGQGLQFLFEYFSETQRNKGNFPGRFSGRQFSNSRSEMNVSTLELGDSALYLCASSLSGRAGDTQYFGPGTRLTVL.

This clone was seen only once. V is TRBV10-3 and J is TRBJ2-3; 14 nucleotides line up with TRBD2. This CDR3 region has 17 residues. CDR1 and CDR2 from the germline V gene are ENHRY and SYGVKD. Unmatched junction bases numbered 2, after V lost 2 bases and J lost 1 base. Here the CDR3 reads CAISEPGLAGGTDTQYF. CDR3 bases: TGTGCCATCAGTGAGCCGGGACTAGCGGGAGGCACAGATACGCAGTATTTT.

This clone has more than one count but fewer than ten. Other DNA sequences from this sample encode an identical CDR3 as well. The chain employs TRBV6-5 and TRBJ1-1; 7 bases agree with TRBD1. The germline V gene encodes CDR1 MNHEY and CDR2 SVGAGI. V gave up 2 bases and J gave up 4 bases; unmatched junction bases: 4. The length of the CDR3 is 14 residues. CDR3 sequence: CASSYGRGSTEAFF. The CDR3 DNA reads TGTGCCAGCAGTTACGGCAGGGGGAGCACTGAAGCTTTCTTT.

This clone showed up just a few times. The CDR3 DNA reads as TGTGCCTGGAGTGTCCTACAGCTGTCTGAAGCTAACTATGGCTACACCTTC. It is translated as CAWSVLQLSEANYGYTF. This chain uses TRBV30 with TRBJ1-2, with unresolved D. The germline CDR1 and CDR2 sequences are GTSNPN and SVGIG (reference sequence). The CDR3 is 17 amino acids. V was shortened by 0 bases and J by 0 bases, with 17 bases between the two germline ends.

This sequence joins TRBV7-9 and TRBJ2-3; tentatively, D is TRBD1 (6 bases). CDR1 is SEHNR and CDR2 is FQNEAQ in the germline V gene (reference sequence). V lost 5 bases, J lost 2 bases, and 14 bases lay in between. The CDR3 consists of 15 residues. The CDR3 coding sequence is TGTGCCAGCAGCGTAAGACAGGATTTCACAGATACGCAGTATTTT. It translates to CASSVRQDFTDTQYF. Full variable domain (missing parts from reference TRBV7-9 and TRBJ2-3): DTGVSQNPRHKITKRGQNVTFRCDPISEHNRLYWYRQTLGQGPEFLTYFQNEAQLEKSRLLSDRFSAERPKGSFSTLEIQRTEQGDSAMYLCASSVRQDFTDTQYFGPGTRLTVL.

This chain joins TRBV19 and TRBJ1-5; 8 nucleotides match TRBD1. The CDR3 loop spans 15 amino acids. The J segment lost 3 bases and the V segment lost 3 bases, leaving 4 bases of the junction unmatched. Germline V gives CDR1 LNHDA, CDR2 SQIVND (reference sequence). The CDR3 region is CASSILTGDNQPQHF. The CDR3 DNA is TGTGCCAGTAGTATCTTGACAGGGGACAATCAGCCCCAGCATTTT.

The chain has TRBV11-2 and TRBJ1-5; D unresolved. The CDR3 length is 13 residues. Trimming removed 3 bases at V and 6 bases at J, with 9 bases between. Germline CDR1 SGHAT, CDR2 FQNNGV. This CDR3 is CASSFESGQPQHF. DNA for the CDR3: TGTGCCAGCAGCTTTGAGTCAGGTCAGCCCCAGCATTTT.

The J gene is TRBJ1-5, the V gene TRBV2; 7 nucleotides agree with TRBD1. The V segment lost 5 bases and the J segment 2 bases; nucleotides outside the gene matches: 9. CDR3 size: 16 residues. Germline lookup yields CDR1 SNHLY and CDR2 FYNNEI. CDR3 protein: CASSHGQARGNQPQHF. The CDR3 bases are TGTGCCAGCAGTCATGGACAGGCAAGGGGCAATCAGCCCCAGCATTTT.